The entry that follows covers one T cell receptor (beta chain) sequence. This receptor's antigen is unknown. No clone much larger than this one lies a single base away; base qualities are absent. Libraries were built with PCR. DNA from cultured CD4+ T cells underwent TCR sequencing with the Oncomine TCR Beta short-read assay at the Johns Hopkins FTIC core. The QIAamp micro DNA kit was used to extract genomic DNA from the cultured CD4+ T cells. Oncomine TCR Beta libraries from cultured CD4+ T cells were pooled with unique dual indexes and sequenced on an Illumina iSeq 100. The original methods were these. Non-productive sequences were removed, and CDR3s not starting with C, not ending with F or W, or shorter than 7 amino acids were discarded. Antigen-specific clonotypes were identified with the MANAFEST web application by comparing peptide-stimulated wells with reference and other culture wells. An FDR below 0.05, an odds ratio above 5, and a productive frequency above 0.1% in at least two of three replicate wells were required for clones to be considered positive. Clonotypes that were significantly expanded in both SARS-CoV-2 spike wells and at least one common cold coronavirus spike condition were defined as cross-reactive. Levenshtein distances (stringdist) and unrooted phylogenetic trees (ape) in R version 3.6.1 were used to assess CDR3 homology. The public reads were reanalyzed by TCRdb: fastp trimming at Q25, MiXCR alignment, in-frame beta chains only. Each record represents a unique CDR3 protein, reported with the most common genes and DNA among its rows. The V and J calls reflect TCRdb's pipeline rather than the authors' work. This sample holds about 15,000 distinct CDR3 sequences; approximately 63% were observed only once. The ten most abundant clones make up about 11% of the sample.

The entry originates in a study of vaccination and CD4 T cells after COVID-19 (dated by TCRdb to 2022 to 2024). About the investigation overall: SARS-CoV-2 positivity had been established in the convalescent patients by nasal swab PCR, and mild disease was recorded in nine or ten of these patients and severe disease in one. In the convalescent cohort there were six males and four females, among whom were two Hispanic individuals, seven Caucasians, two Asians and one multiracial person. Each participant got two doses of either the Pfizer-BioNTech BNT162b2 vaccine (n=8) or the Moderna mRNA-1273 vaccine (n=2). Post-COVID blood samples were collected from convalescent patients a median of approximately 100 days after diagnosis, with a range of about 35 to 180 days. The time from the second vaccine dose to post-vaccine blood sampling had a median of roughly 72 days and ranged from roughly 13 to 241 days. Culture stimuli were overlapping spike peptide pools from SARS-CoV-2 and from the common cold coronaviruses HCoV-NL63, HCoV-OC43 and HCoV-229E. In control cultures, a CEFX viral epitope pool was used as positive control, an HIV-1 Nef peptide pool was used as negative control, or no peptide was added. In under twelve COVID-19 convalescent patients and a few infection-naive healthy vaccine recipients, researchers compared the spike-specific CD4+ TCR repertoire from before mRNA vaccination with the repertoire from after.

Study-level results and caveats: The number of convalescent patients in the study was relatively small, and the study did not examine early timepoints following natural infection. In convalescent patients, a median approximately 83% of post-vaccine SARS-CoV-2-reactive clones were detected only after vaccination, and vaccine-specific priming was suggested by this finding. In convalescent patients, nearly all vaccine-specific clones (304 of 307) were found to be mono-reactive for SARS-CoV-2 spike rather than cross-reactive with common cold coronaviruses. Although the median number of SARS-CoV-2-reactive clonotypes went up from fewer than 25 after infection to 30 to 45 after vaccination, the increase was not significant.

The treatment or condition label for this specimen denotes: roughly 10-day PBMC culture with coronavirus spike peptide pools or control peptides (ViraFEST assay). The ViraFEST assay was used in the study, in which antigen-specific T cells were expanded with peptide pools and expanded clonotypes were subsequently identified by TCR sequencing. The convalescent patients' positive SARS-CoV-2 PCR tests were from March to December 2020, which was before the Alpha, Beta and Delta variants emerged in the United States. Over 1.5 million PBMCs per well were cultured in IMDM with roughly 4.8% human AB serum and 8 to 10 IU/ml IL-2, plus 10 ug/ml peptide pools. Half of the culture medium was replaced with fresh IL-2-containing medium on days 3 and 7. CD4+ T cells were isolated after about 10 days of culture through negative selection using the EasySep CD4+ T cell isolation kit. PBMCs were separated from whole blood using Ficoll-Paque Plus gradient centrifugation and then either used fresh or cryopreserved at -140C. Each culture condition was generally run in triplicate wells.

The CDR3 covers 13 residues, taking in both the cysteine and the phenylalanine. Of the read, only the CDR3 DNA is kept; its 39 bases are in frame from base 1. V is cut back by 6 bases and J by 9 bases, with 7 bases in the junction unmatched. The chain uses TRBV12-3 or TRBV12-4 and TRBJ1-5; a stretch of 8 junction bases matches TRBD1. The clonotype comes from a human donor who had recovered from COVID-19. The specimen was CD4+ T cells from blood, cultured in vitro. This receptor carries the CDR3 CASRPGQGGPQHF. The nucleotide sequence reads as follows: TGTGCCAGCAGACCAGGACAGGGAGGGCCCCAGCATTTT.